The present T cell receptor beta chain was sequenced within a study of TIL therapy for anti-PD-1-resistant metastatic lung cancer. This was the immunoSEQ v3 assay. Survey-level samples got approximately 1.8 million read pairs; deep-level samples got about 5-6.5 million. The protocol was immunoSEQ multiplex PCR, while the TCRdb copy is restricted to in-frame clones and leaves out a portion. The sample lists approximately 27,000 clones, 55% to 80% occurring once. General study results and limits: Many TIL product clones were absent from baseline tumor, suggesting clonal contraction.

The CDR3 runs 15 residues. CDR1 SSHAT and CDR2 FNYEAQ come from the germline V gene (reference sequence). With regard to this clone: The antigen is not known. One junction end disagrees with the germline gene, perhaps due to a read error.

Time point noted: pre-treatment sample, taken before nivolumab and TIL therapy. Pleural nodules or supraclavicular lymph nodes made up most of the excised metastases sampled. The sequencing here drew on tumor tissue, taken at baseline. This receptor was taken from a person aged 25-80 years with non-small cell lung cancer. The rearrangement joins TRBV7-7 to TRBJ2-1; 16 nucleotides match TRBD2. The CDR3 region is CASSFGTSGGAEQFF. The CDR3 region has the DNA TGTGCTAGCAGCTTCGGGACTAGCGGGGGGGCCGAGCAGTTCTTC.